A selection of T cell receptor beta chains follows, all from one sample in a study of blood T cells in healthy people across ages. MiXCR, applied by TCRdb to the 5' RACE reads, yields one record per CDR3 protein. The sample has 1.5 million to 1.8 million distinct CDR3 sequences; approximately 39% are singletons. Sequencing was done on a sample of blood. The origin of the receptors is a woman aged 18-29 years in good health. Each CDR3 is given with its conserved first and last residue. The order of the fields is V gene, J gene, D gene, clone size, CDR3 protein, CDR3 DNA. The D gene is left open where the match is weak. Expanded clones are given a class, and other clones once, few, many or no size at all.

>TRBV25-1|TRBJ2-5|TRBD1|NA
CASSEGQGWETQYF
TGTGCCAGCAGTGAGGGACAGGGTTGGGAGACCCAGTACTTC
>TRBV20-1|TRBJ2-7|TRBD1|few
CSAITGQGPPEQYF
TGCAGTGCTATAACGGGACAGGGACCTCCCGAGCAGTACTTC
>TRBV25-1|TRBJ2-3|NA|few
CASSDLQRTDTQYF
TGTGCCAGCAGTGATCTACAGCGCACAGATACGCAGTATTTT
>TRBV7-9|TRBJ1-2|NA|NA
CASSLALGSGYTF
TGTGCCAGCAGCTTAGCTCTAGGAAGTGGCTACACCTTC
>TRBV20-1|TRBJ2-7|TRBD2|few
CSARDFGRASYEQYF
TGCAGTGCTAGAGATTTCGGGAGGGCCTCCTACGAGCAGTACTTC
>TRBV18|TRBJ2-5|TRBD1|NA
CASSSRTGGFNEQYF
TGTGCCAGCTCATCTCGGACAGGGGGCTTCAATGAGCAGTACTTC
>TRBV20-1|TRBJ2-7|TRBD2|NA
CSAMGLASYEQYF
TGCAGTGCTATGGGACTAGCCTCGTACGAGCAGTACTTC
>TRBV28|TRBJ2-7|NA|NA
CANSSRTDKLYEQYF
TGTGCCAACAGTTCCCGGACAGATAAGCTATACGAGCAGTACTTC
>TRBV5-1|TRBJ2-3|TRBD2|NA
CASSFSGGPTDTQYF
TGCGCCAGCAGCTTTAGCGGGGGGCCCACAGATACGCAGTATTTT
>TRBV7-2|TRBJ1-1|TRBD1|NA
CASSVNIPGGPEAFF
TGTGCCAGCAGCGTTAATATCCCAGGGGGCCCTGAAGCTTTCTTT
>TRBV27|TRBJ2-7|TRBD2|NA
CASSTGLAVTFSYEEYF
TGTGCCAGCAGCACCGGACTAGCGGTGACCTTCTCCTACGAGGAGTACTTC
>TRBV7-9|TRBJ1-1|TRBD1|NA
CASSLGQGGSSGSTEAFF
TGTGCCAGCAGCCTCGGACAGGGTGGGTCCTCGGGTAGCACTGAAGCTTTCTTT
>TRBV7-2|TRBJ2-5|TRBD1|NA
CASSLATGQRTQYF
TGTGCCAGCAGCTTAGCGACAGGGCAAAGGACCCAGTACTTC
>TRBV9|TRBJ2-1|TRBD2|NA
CASSRPLSGGSYNEQFF
TGTGCCAGCAGCAGACCACTTAGCGGGGGCTCCTACAATGAGCAGTTCTTC
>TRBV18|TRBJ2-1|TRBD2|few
CASSPAGMIDEQFF
TGTGCCAGCTCCCCAGCGGGAATGATTGATGAGCAGTTCTTC
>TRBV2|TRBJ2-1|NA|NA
CASTALRRNGQFF
TGTGCCAGCACAGCCCTCAGGCGCAATGGGCAGTTCTTC
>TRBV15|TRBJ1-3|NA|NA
CATSRDPGTERDTIYF
TGTGCCACCAGCAGAGATCCCGGAACGGAACGAGACACCATATATTTT
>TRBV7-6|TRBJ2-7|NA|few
CASSLGVQDRNEQYF
TGTGCCAGCAGCTTAGGAGTGCAGGACCGCAACGAGCAGTACTTC
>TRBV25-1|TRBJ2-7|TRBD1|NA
CASRQTGGPYEQYF
TGTGCCAGCAGACAGACAGGGGGGCCCTACGAGCAGTACTTC
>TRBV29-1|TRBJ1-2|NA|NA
CSVEQGRYGYTF
TGCAGCGTTGAACAGGGGAGATATGGCTACACCTTC
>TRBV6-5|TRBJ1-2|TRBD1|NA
CASRTNQGARGYTF
TGTGCCAGCAGAACGAACCAGGGGGCACGTGGCTACACCTTC
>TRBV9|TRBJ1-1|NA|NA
CASSVGGENTEAFF
TGTGCCAGCAGCGTCGGGGGTGAGAACACTGAAGCTTTCTTT
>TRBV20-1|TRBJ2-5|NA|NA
CSASEDTEFRETQYF
TGCAGTGCTAGCGAGGACACAGAGTTTCGAGAGACCCAGTACTTC
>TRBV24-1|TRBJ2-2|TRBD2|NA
CATQRETGELFF
TGTGCCACCCAGCGGGAGACCGGGGAGCTGTTTTTT
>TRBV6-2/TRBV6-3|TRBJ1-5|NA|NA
CTLGGGNQPQHF
TGCACCTTAGGCGGGGGCAATCAGCCCCAGCATTTT
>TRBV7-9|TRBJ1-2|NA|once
CASSLGWALQAAYGYTF
TGTGCCAGCAGCTTAGGGTGGGCACTACAGGCGGCCTATGGCTACACCTTC
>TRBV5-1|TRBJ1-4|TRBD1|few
CASRTGTGGEKLFF
TGCGCCAGCAGAACCGGGACAGGGGGTGAAAAACTGTTTTTT
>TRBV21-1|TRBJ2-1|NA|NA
CASSKAVANNEQFF
TGTGCCAGCAGCAAAGCAGTGGCCAACAATGAGCAGTTCTTC
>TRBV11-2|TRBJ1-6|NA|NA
CSSSLWVGTRTASPLHF
TGTTCCAGCAGCTTATGGGTAGGGACACGGACTGCTTCACCCCTCCACTTT
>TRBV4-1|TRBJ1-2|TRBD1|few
CASSPADRGRGYTF
TGCGCCAGCAGCCCAGCCGACAGGGGTAGAGGCTACACCTTC
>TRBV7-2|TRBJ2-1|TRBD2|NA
CASSSRTSVRDNEQFF
TGTGCCAGCAGCTCGCGGACTAGCGTTAGGGACAATGAGCAGTTCTTC
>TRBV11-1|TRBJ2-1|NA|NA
CASSFSGEIDEQFF
TGTGCCAGCAGCTTTTCCGGGGAGATTGATGAGCAGTTCTTC